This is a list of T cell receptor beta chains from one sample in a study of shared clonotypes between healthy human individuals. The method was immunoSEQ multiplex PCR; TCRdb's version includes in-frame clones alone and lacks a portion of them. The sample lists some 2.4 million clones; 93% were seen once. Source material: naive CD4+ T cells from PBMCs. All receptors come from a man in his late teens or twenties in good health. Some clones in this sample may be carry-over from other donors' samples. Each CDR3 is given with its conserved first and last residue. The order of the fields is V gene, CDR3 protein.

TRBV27,CASSLFGELFF
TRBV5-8,CASSLRGDTQYF
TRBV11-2,CASCPLTGLGTEAFF
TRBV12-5,CASGSGSLEAFF
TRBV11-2,CASSRGQGATNEKLFF
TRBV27,CASSPGTGVGYTF
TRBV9,CASSATGTGGDTQYF
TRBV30,CAWCGGKSPLHF
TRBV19,CATKNTGELFF
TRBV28,CASSAQNYGYTF
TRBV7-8,CASSLGRLRGTDTQYF